These 15 T cell receptor beta chains came from one sample sequenced in a study of cytomegalovirus exposure and HLA in healthy donors. Researchers ran the PCR with 60 Vbeta and 13 Jbeta primers. Using immunoSEQ multiplex PCR, the repertoire was profiled, and TCRdb retains in-frame clones only, with some absent. The data contain approximately 88,000 clones, around 60% of them seen just once; the ten biggest clones take up 3.2%. Sequenced input: PBMCs. The receptors were gathered from a man aged 55 to 70 in good health and CMV-seronegative.

The J gene is TRBJ2-3, the V gene TRBV10-3, with 15 bases identical to TRBD2. This CDR3 comprises 18 residues. The V and J ends lost 6 bases and 2 bases, in that order; junction bases with no gene match: 9. The germline V gene encodes CDR1 ENHRY and CDR2 SYGVKD. The CDR3 DNA reads as TGTGCCATCAGCGACGGAGGGACTAGCGGGGGGTCCACAGATACGCAGTATTTT. Translation gives CAISDGGTSGGSTDTQYF.

This clone was detected only once. The rearrangement links TRBV29-1 to TRBJ2-5; D is unclear. The CDR3 has 13 amino acids. Trimming left V 4 bases short and J 1 base short, with 10 bases between. Germline V gene sequence: CDR1 SQVTM, CDR2 ANQGSEA. This CDR3 is CSVGALIQETQYF. In nucleotides, the CDR3 is TGCAGCGTTGGGGCGTTAATCCAAGAGACCCAGTACTTC.

This CDR3 is CASSLWSGGAKSPLHF. As DNA, the CDR3 is TGTGCCAGCAGCTTGTGGTCAGGGGGCGCAAAGTCACCCCTCCACTTT. J is TRBJ1-6 and V is TRBV5-8; 8 bases fit TRBD1. The CDR3 runs to 16 residues. V gave up 1 base and J gave up 10 bases; unmatched junction bases: 10. Germline loops: CDR1 SGHTS, CDR2 YDEGEE.

V and J are TRBV19 and TRBJ1-5; D ambiguous. The germline gives CDR1 LNHDA, CDR2 SQIVND (reference sequence). The ends were cut back, 1 base at V and 7 bases at J, with 11 bases in the middle. This CDR3 has 14 amino acids. DNA for the CDR3: TGTGCCAGTAGTATAGGGAGTAGAGGACAGCCCCAGCATTTT. Amino acids: CASSIGSRGQPQHF.

V gene TRBV6-4 combines with J gene TRBJ2-1, with D perhaps matching TRBD1 (5 bases). The germline V gene has CDR1 MRHNA and CDR2 SNTAGT. This CDR3 is 15 amino acids long. Trimming left V 5 bases short and J 0 bases short, with 11 bases between. For the CDR3, the DNA is TGTGCCAGCAGTAGGGGTGTCGGCTCCTACAATGAGCAGTTCTTC. This translates into CASSRGVGSYNEQFF.

The CDR3 bases are TGTGCCAGCAGCTTCCTCGGACTAGCGGGCGGCTACGAGCAGTACTTC. It codes for CASSFLGLAGGYEQYF. The chain carries TRBV7-2 and TRBJ2-7, with 11 bases fitting TRBD2. CDR3 length: 16 residues. Losses at the gene ends were 3 bases for V and 3 bases for J; bases not matched to a gene: 7. Germline assignment: CDR1 SGHTA and CDR2 FQGNSA.

The gene calls are TRBV7-3 and TRBJ2-7; D uncertain. Germline assignment: CDR1 SGHTA and CDR2 FQGTGA. The CDR3 contains 12 residues. V was shortened by 5 bases and J by 0 bases, with 5 bases between the two germline ends. CDR3 nucleotides: TGTGCCAGCAGCATGAGCTCCTACGAGCAGTACTTC. Amino acid sequence: CASSMSSYEQYF.

The chain employs TRBV2 and TRBJ2-1; 8 nucleotides agree with TRBD1. The V segment lost 3 bases and the J segment 7 bases; nucleotides outside the gene matches: 2. Germline CDR1 SNHLY, CDR2 FYNNEI. The length of the CDR3 is 13 residues. CDR3 region: CASSDTGGNEQFF. In DNA, the CDR3 is TGTGCCAGCAGTGATACAGGGGGTAATGAGCAGTTCTTC. Together with reference TRBV2 and TRBJ2-1, the CDR3 gives the full variable domain: EPEVTQTPSHQVTQMGQEVILRCVPISNHLYFYWYRQILGQKVEFLVSFYNNEISEKSEIFDDQFSVERPDGSNFTLKIRSTKLEDSAMYFCASSDTGGNEQFFGPGTRLTVL.

J is TRBJ2-7 and V is TRBV21-1; the table's D call, TRBD2, has no DNA check behind it. TRBV21-1 is given as a pseudogene. This CDR3 has 14 amino acids. The CDR3 protein is CASSKKREAYEQYF. CDR3 DNA sequence: TGTGCCAGCAGCAAAAAGCGGGAGGCCTACGAGCAGTACTTC.

This clone was counted only a few times. This chain joins TRBV7-2 and TRBJ1-2; 9 bases map to TRBD1. The CDR3 has 14 residues. The ends lost 2 bases at V and 6 bases at J; junction bases unmatched: 4. Germline V gene lookup returns CDR1 SGHTA and CDR2 FQGNSA. CDR3 residues: CASSLKGQGHGYTF. The DNA of the CDR3 is TGTGCCAGCAGCTTAAAGGGACAGGGACATGGCTACACCTTC.

This chain's CDR3 is CASKTVTNYGYTF. CDR3 in DNA: TGTGCCAGCAAGACAGTGACTAACTATGGCTACACCTTC. The chain joins TRBV2 to TRBJ1-2, with D tentatively TRBD1 (5 bases). The ends were cut back, 7 bases at V and 0 bases at J, with 9 bases in the middle. This CDR3 is 13 amino acids long. In germline, CDR1 is SNHLY, CDR2 FYNNEI.

The chain has TRBV4-2 and TRBJ1-2, with D unclear. The CDR3 spans 16 residues. From germline, CDR1 is LGHNA and CDR2 YNFKEQ. The V and J ends lost 0 bases and 4 bases respectively, with 15 bases between them. This CDR3 is CASSQETVQVLYGYTF. CDR3 nucleotides: TGTGCCAGCAGCCAAGAAACGGTTCAGGTACTCTATGGCTACACCTTC.

This rearrangement joins TRBV5-6 to TRBJ2-7; maybe TRBD1 (6 bases). The germline CDR1 and CDR2 sequences are SGHDT and YYEEEE. The germline V and J ends were trimmed by 2 bases and 0 bases, with 9 bases remaining between them. The CDR3 has 14 residues. CDR3 coding DNA: TGTGCCAGCAGCTTTACAGGGAGCTCCTACGAGCAGTACTTC. The encoded protein is CASSFTGSSYEQYF.

V is TRBV10-1 and J is TRBJ2-5; 9 positions match TRBD1. CDR3 length: 14 residues. CDR1 is WNHNN, CDR2 SYGVQD, per germline (reference sequence). The J segment lost 5 bases and the V segment lost 5 bases, leaving 6 bases of the junction unmatched. The CDR3 loop is CASSRGQGQETQYF. The DNA of the CDR3 is TGCGCCAGCAGTCGGGGACAGGGTCAGGAGACCCAGTACTTC.

The V gene is TRBV6-5, the J gene TRBJ2-5, with a weak D call TRBD1 (5 bases). The germline CDR1 and CDR2 sequences are MNHEY and SVGAGI. Trimming stripped 7 bases from V and 4 bases from J, with 13 bases between. The CDR3 extends over 13 amino acids. The CDR3 is CASNDPGRETQYF. The CDR3 bases are TGTGCCAGCAACGACCCAGGGCGAGAGACCCAGTACTTC.